These 2 T cell receptor beta chains originate from one sample sequenced in a study of blood T cells in healthy people across ages. A second PCR, run for roughly 7 to 11 cycles, used a sample-barcoded 5' primer plus a J-beta primer mix. TCRdb re-analysed the 5' RACE reads in MiXCR, keeping a single row per CDR3 protein. Here the sample spans nearly 800,000 distinct CDR3 sequences, roughly 25% being singletons. The same data also went into a second study, on T cells of mothers and their children.

Sequenced input: blood. These receptors originate from a boy aged 5-17 years in good health.

This clonotype showed up just a few times. This rearrangement joins TRBV4-1 to TRBJ2-5, with 11 bases matching TRBD2. The DNA matches TRBJ2-7 better at its end, which makes the J call doubtful. This CDR3 has 17 amino acids. Germline V gene sequence: CDR1 MGHRA, CDR2 YSYEKL. The DNA of the CDR3 is TGCGCCAGCAGCCACACAATCTCCGGGACTAGCGGCTACGAGCAGTACTTC. This encodes CASSHTISGTSGYEQYF.

This clonotype was detected only once. V is TRBV10-3 and J is TRBJ2-1; D uncertain. This CDR3 is built from 11 residues. The V gene's germline CDR1 is ENHRY and CDR2 SYGVKD. Trimming removed 2 bases at V and 10 bases at J, with 6 bases between. The CDR3 reads CAISERQEQFF. CDR3 bases: TGTGCCATCAGTGAGAGGCAGGAGCAGTTCTTC.